The source of this TCR beta chain is a study of CD4+ T cells in melanoma. Per germline, CDR1 SNHLY and CDR2 FYNNEI. J lost 7 bases, V lost 8 bases, and 3 bases had no gene match. The CDR3 is 11 amino acids. Only in-frame clones appear in the TCRdb table, and some are missing; sequencing was by immunoSEQ multiplex PCR. The data hold 20,000 to 25,000 clones, with approximately 80% observed a single time. The receptor was derived from a human donor with melanoma. The chain recombines TRBV2 with TRBJ1-1, with 8 positions matching TRBD1. The source material was cells from a culture (not recorded whether cultured in vitro). CDR3 nucleotide sequence: TGTGCCAGCGAGGGACAGGTTGAAGCTTTCTTT. Protein product: CASEGQVEAFF.